Listed below are T cell receptor beta chains from one sample, sequenced in a study of spatial heterogeneity in lung cancer. TCRdb reprocessed the 5' RACE reads via MiXCR and lists one record per CDR3 protein. The sample contains around 120,000 distinct CDR3 sequences, 9% to 15% of which appear only once. Material: PBMCs, obtained at follow-up. The receptors come from a male donor with early-stage non-small cell lung cancer. Each CDR3 is given with its conserved first and last residue.

j_gene: TRBJ1-2; v_gene: TRBV5-4; CDR3aa: CASSGTTGSYGYTF
j_gene: TRBJ1-5; v_gene: TRBV12-3/TRBV12-4; CDR3aa: CASSPRQGNQPQHF
j_gene: TRBJ1-3; v_gene: TRBV6-5; CDR3aa: CASKQGASGNTIYF
j_gene: TRBJ2-2; v_gene: TRBV10-3; CDR3aa: CAIGPAHSGELFF
j_gene: TRBJ2-3; v_gene: TRBV10-2; CDR3aa: CASSGSYGAPQYF
j_gene: TRBJ1-1; v_gene: TRBV5-1; CDR3aa: CASSLATNTEAFF
j_gene: TRBJ2-7; v_gene: TRBV29-1; CDR3aa: CSVVRTAQPYEQYF
j_gene: TRBJ1-1; v_gene: TRBV18; CDR3aa: CASSPGVTEYSEAFF
j_gene: TRBJ1-1; v_gene: TRBV28; CDR3aa: CASSLRRNTEAFF
j_gene: TRBJ2-1; v_gene: TRBV6-5; CDR3aa: CASSQPGGPYNEQFF
j_gene: TRBJ1-2; v_gene: TRBV20-1; CDR3aa: CSALVGAGYTF
j_gene: TRBJ1-4; v_gene: TRBV20-1; CDR3aa: CSAYNRQGVEKLFF
j_gene: TRBJ2-5; v_gene: TRBV4-1; CDR3aa: CASSQSLIFSKTQYF
j_gene: TRBJ2-3; v_gene: TRBV18; CDR3aa: CASSPQGADTQYF
j_gene: TRBJ2-3; v_gene: TRBV5-1; CDR3aa: CASAGTGGADLLADTQYF
j_gene: TRBJ2-6; v_gene: TRBV10-3; CDR3aa: CASRQGLSGANVLTF